The clone carrying this T cell receptor (beta chain) was seen only a few times. This CDR3 contains 13 residues. Germline-derived CDR1 and CDR2 are MNHEY and SMNVEV (reference sequence). The V end lost 4 bases, the J end lost 9 bases, and 15 bases lay between the germline ends. In the original analysis: The assay estimated nucleated cells by amplifying reference gene primers. The method was immunoSEQ multiplex PCR; TCRdb's version includes in-frame clones alone and lacks a portion of them. The V and J calls and clone size were taken over from that table, and D and trimming were inferred from the DNA. In the table there are hundreds of thousands of clones, less than 90% of which are singletons. The data are from a study of blood T cell repertoires in COVID-19. Turning to the study itself: Samples of COVID-19 (acute and convalescent) were obtained from the United States, Italy and Spain. Sources were T cells, B-cell-depleted T cells, or PBMCs; the material itself was cDNA or gDNA.

The chain recombines TRBV27 with TRBJ1-1; D gene uncertain. Sequencing used peripheral blood. The receptor was isolated from a man aged 25 to 40 with active or convalescent COVID-19. CDR3: CASSSPREPQAFF. The CDR3 coding sequence is TGTGCCAGCAGTTCGCCCCGGGAACCCCAAGCTTTCTTT.